This T cell receptor (beta chain) came from a study of cytomegalovirus exposure and HLA in healthy donors. Clones were read by immunoSEQ multiplex PCR, and TCRdb kept only the in-frame ones, dropping some. The table shows 95,000 to 150,000 clones, with about 96% occurring only once. Of note for this clone: Its antigen is not known.

Study observations and caveats: First-cohort TCR clusters tended to co-occur in the roughly 130 validation repertoires, a later analysis found.

Trimming left V 5 bases short and J 4 bases short, with 8 bases between. CDR3 length: 12 amino acids. Germline CDR1 is SGHTA and CDR2 is FQGNSA. Sequenced: PBMCs. This chain joins TRBV7-2 and TRBJ2-5; D not resolved. This receptor was taken from a man aged 18-30 years in good health and CMV-seronegative. The CDR3 nucleotides are TGTGCCAGCAGCCCAGTAAGAGAGACCCAGTACTTC. This translates into CASSPVRETQYF. Full variable domain (rest looked up from reference TRBV7-2 and TRBJ2-5): GAGVSQSPSNKVTEKGKDVELRCDPISGHTALYWYRQSLGQGLEFLIYFQGNSAPDKSGLPSDRFSAERTGGSVSTLTIQRTQQEDSAVYLCASSPVRETQYFGPGTRLLVL.